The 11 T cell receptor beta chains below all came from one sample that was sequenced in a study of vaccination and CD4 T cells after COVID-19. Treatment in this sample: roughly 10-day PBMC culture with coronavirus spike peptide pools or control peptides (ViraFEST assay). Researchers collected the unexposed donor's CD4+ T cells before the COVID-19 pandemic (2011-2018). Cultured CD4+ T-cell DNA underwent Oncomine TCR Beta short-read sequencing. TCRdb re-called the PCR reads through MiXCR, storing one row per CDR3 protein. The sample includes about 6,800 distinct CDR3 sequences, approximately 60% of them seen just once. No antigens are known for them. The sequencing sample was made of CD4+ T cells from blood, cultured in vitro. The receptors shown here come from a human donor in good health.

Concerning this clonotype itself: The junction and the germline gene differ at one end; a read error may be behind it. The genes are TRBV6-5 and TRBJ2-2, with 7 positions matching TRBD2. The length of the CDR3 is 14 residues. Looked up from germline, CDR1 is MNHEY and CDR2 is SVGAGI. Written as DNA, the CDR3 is TGTACCAGCAGTTATACGGGGGGAGCGGGGGAGCTGTTTTTT. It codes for CTSSYTGGAGELFF.

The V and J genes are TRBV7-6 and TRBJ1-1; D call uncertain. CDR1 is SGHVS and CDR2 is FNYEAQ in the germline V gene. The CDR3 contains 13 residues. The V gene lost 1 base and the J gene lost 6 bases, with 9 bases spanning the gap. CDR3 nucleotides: TGTGCCAGCAGCTTAGACAGTATCGCTGAAGCTTTCTTT. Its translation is CASSLDSIAEAFF.

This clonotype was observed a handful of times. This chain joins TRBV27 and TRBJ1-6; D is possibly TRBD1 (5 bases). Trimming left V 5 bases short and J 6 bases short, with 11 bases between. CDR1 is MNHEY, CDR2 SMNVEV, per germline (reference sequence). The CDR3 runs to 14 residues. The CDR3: CASSVRESNSPLHF. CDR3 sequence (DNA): TGTGCCAGCAGTGTCAGGGAGAGTAATTCACCCCTCCACTTT.

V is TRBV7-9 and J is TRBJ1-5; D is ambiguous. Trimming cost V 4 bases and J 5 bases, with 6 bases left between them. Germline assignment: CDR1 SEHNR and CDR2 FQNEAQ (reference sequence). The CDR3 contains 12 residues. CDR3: CASSYRDQPQHF. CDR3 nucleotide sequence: TGTGCCAGCAGCTATCGGGATCAGCCCCAGCATTTT. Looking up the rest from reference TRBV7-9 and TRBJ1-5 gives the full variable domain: DTGVSQNPRHKITKRGQNVTFRCDPISEHNRLYWYRQTLGQGPEFLTYFQNEAQLEKSRLLSDRFSAERPKGSFSTLEIQRTEQGDSAMYLCASSYRDQPQHFGDGTRLSIL.

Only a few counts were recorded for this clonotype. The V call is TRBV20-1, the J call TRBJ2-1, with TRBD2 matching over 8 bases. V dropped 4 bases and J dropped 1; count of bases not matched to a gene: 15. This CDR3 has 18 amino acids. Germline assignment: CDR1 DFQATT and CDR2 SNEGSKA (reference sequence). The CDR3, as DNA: TGCAGTGCTACTGGCGGTGGGCTAGCGGGTTATTCCTACAATGAGCAGTTCTTC. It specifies CSATGGGLAGYSYNEQFF.

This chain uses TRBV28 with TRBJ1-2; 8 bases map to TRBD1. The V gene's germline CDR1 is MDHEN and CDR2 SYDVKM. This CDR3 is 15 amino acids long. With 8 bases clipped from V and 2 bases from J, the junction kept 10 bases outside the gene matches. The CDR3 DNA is TGTGCCAGCGTTACCGGGACAGGCAGAAACTATGGCTACACCTTC. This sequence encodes CASVTGTGRNYGYTF.

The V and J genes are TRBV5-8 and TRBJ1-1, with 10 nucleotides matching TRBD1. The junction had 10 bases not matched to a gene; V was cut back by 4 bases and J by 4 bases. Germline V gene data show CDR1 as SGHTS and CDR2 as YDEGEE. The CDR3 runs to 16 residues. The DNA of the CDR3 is TGTGCCAGCAGCCCGGGACAGGGGAGGTTCGTCACTGAAGCTTTCTTT. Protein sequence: CASSPGQGRFVTEAFF.

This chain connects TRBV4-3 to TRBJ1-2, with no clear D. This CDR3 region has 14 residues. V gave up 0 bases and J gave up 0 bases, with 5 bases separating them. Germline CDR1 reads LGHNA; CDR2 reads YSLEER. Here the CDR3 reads CASSQERSNYGYTF. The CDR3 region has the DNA TGCGCCAGCAGCCAAGAAAGATCTAACTATGGCTACACCTTC.

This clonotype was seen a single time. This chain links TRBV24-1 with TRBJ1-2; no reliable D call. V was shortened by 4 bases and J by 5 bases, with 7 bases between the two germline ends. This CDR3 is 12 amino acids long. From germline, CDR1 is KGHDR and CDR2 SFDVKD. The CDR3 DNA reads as TGTGCCACCAGTGACGGCCTGTATGGCTACACCTTC. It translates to CATSDGLYGYTF.

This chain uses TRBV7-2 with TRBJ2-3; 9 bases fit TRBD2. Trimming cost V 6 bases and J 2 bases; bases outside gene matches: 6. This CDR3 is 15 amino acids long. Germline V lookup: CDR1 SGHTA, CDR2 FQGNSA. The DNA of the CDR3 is TGTGCCAGCAGAGTGACTAGCGGAAACACAGATACGCAGTATTTT. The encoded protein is CASRVTSGNTDTQYF.

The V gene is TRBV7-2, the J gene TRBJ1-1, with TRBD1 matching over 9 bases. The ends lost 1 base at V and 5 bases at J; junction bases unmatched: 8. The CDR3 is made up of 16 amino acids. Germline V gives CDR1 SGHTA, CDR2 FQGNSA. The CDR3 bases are TGTGCCAGCAGCTTAGTCGGGACAGGGTATGCGACTGAAGCTTTCTTT. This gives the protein CASSLVGTGYATEAFF.